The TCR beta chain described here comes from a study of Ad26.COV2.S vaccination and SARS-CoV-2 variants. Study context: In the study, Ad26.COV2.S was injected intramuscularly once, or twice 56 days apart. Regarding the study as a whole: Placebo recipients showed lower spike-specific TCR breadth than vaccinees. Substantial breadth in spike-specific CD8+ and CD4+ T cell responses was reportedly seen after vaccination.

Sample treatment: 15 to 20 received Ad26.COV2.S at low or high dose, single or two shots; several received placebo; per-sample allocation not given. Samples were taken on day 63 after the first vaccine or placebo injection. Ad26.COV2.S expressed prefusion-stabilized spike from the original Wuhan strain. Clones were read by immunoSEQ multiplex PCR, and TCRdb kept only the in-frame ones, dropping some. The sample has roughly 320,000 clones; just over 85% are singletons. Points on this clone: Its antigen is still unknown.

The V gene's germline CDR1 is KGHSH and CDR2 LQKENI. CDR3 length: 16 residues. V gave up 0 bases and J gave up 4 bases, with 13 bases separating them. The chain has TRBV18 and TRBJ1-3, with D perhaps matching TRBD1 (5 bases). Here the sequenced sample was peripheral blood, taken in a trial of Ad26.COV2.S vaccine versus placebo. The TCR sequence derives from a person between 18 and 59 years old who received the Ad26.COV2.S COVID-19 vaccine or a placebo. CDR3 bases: TGTGCCAGCTCACCACCGTCAGGGCACGCAGGAAACACCATATATTTT. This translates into CASSPPSGHAGNTIYF.